Each of the 14 T cell receptor beta chains below was sequenced from the same sample in a study of T cells in Graves' hyperthyroidism and ophthalmopathy (dated by TCRdb to between 2017 and 2020). The library came from multiplex PCR. TCRdb names Illumina HiSeq 2000 as the instrument used. The TCR beta CDR3 regions were amplified from RNA transcripts. The first round of RT-PCR for the TCR CDR3 was performed with the HTBI primer set and the Qiagen OneStep RT-PCR kit. Through fastp at Q25 and MiXCR, TCRdb rebuilt clones from the public reads, retaining in-frame beta chains. Rows are unified per CDR3 protein, each entry keeping the most common DNA and genes. In this sample the table shows about 660,000 distinct CDR3 sequences, just under 45% of which occur a single time. The ten largest make up less than 8.5% of the sample. The sample was peripheral blood or thyroid tissue (not recorded which). Source of these receptors: an adult man with Graves' disease, either hyperthyroidism or ophthalmopathy (not recorded which).

V gene TRBV29-1 combines with J gene TRBJ1-4; possibly TRBD1 for D (6 bases). The CDR3 length is 11 residues. V gave up 7 bases and J gave up 8 bases, with 11 bases separating them. Germline CDR1 and CDR2: SQVTM and ANQGSEA. The CDR3 DNA reads TGCAGCGCAGAGGGGGACGAAAAACTGTTTTTT. Translated, it gives CSAEGDEKLFF.

This clonotype was seen at least ten times. V gene TRBV10-3 combines with J gene TRBJ1-5; 10 positions agree with TRBD1. The length of the CDR3 is 13 residues. V dropped 10 bases and J dropped 7; count of bases not matched to a gene: 7. Germline lookup yields CDR1 ENHRY and CDR2 SYGVKD. CDR3 in amino acids: CATADRGRQPQHF. Here the CDR3 DNA reads TGTGCCACCGCAGACAGGGGGCGGCAGCCCCAGCATTTT.

This clonotype was detected only a few times. CDR3 bases: TGCGCCAGCAGCTCCATGGGGCAGCAAGAGACCCAGTACTTC. It is translated as CASSSMGQQETQYF. The genes are TRBV5-1 and TRBJ2-5, with TRBD1 as a possible D gene (5 bases). V lost 3 bases to trimming and J lost 2 bases, with 11 bases between them. The CDR3 consists of 14 residues. CDR1 is SGHRS, CDR2 YFSETQ, per germline.

The chain carries TRBV6-5 and TRBJ1-1; D ambiguous. The CDR3 is 13 amino acids. CDR1 is MNHEY, CDR2 SVGAGI, per germline. V shed 0 bases and J shed 10 bases, with 12 bases lying between them. The CDR3 reads CASSYSLGSGAFF. In DNA, the CDR3 is TGTGCCAGCAGTTACTCATTGGGGAGTGGAGCTTTCTTT.

This clonotype has a count of ten or more. The CDR3 DNA follows: TGTGCCAGCAGTCTGACGGGAAACACCGGGGAGCTGTTTTTT. Its translation: CASSLTGNTGELFF. The chain recombines TRBV12-3 or TRBV12-4 with TRBJ2-2; D might be TRBD2 (5 bases). The CDR3 has 14 residues. With 5 bases removed from V and 2 bases from J, the gap between germline ends came to 9 bases.

The chain links TRBV7-6 to TRBJ2-7; 9 positions agree with TRBD1. J gave up 2 bases and V 6 bases, and 8 bases lay outside the gene matches. Germline-derived CDR1 and CDR2 are SGHVS and FNYEAQ. CDR3 length: 15 residues. CDR3 residues: CASSPTGGRPYEQYF. The CDR3 DNA reads as TGTGCCAGCAGTCCGACAGGGGGGCGACCCTACGAGCAGTACTTC.

In its sample, this clonotype was seen many times. The rearrangement links TRBV29-1 to TRBJ1-1, with D possibly matching TRBD1 (6 bases). There are 12 residues in the CDR3. V was shortened by 6 bases and J by 3 bases, with 11 bases between the two germline ends. Germline V gives CDR1 SQVTM, CDR2 ANQGSEA. CDR3 nucleotide sequence: TGCAGCGTCGTTACAGGGTACACTGAAGCTTTCTTT. It codes for CSVVTGYTEAFF.

This clonotype came up many times. This chain uses TRBV29-1 with TRBJ1-2; D gene unclear. The CDR3 is 14 residues long. The germline gives CDR1 SQVTM, CDR2 ANQGSEA. The ends were cut back, 8 bases at V and 0 bases at J, with 16 bases in the middle. DNA of the CDR3: TGCAGCACAGCAGACCCCCCGGCTAACTATGGCTACACCTTC. Encoded protein: CSTADPPANYGYTF.

This clonotype was detected ten times or more. The chain links TRBV29-1 to TRBJ1-1; D gene uncertain. With 2 bases removed from V and 0 bases from J, the gap between germline ends came to 13 bases. Looked up from germline, CDR1 is SQVTM and CDR2 is ANQGSEA. The CDR3 length is 15 residues. The CDR3 reads CSVELVGSMNTEAFF. CDR3 sequence (DNA): TGCAGCGTTGAATTGGTTGGGAGCATGAACACTGAAGCTTTCTTT. The full variable domain, completed using reference TRBV29-1 and TRBJ1-1, is SAVISQKPSRDICQRGTSLTIQCQVDSQVTMMFWYRQQPGQSLTLIATANQGSEATYESGFVIDKFPISRPNLTFSTLTVSNMSPEDSSIYLCSVELVGSMNTEAFFGQGTRLTVV.

The V call is TRBV7-9, the J call TRBJ2-7, with TRBD2 matching over 12 bases. The CDR3 covers 15 residues. The V gene end was trimmed by 6 bases and the J gene end by 8 bases; junction bases not matched to a gene: 11. Germline V CDR1 and CDR2: SEHNR, FQNEAQ (reference sequence). The CDR3 DNA reads TGTGCCAGCAGTTCAGACGGGACTAGCGGGTCACAGCAGTACTTC. Protein product: CASSSDGTSGSQQYF. The full variable domain, rest sourced from reference TRBV7-9 and TRBJ2-7, is DTGVSQNPRHKITKRGQNVTFRCDPISEHNRLYWYRQTLGQGPEFLTYFQNEAQLEKSRLLSDRFSAERPKGSFSTLEIQRTEQGDSAMYLCASSSDGTSGSQQYFGPGTRLTVT.

The chain joins TRBV7-3 to TRBJ2-6; D may match TRBD1 or TRBD2 (6 bases each). Germline V gene lookup returns CDR1 SGHTA and CDR2 FQGTGA. Trimming took off 5 bases at V and 3 bases at J, with 14 bases between the two ends. CDR3 size: 16 residues. CDR3 sequence (DNA): TGTGCCAGCAGCAGGGGGACGGACTATGGGGCCAACGTCCTGACTTTC. It translates to CASSRGTDYGANVLTF.

This clonotype was seen at least ten times. This chain links TRBV7-9 with TRBJ2-6; D is uncertain. The germline gives CDR1 SEHNR, CDR2 FQNEAQ (reference sequence). This CDR3 has 13 residues. Trimming shortened V by 4 bases and J by 3 bases, and 4 bases separated the two germline ends. The CDR3 loop reads CASSSGGANVLTF. The CDR3 bases are TGTGCCAGCAGCTCAGGTGGGGCCAACGTCCTGACTTTC.

The chain is built from TRBV5-1 and TRBJ2-5; possibly TRBD1 for D (5 bases). The germline V gene encodes CDR1 SGHRS and CDR2 YFSETQ. Trimming shortened V by 5 bases and J by 1 base, and 15 bases separated the two germline ends. The CDR3 spans 15 residues. The CDR3: CASRRQWTAQETQYF. DNA of the CDR3: TGCGCCAGCAGACGACAGTGGACCGCCCAAGAGACCCAGTACTTC.

J is TRBJ1-5 and V is TRBV10-3, with 7 bases lining up with TRBD1. The CDR3 has 17 amino acids. Looked up from germline, CDR1 is ENHRY and CDR2 is SYGVKD. Unmatched junction bases numbered 16, after V lost 11 bases and J lost 0 bases. CDR3 sequence reads: CASISQGGQGSNQPQHF. The CDR3 coding sequence is TGTGCCTCCATCAGTCAGGGGGGGCAGGGTAGCAATCAGCCCCAGCATTTT.